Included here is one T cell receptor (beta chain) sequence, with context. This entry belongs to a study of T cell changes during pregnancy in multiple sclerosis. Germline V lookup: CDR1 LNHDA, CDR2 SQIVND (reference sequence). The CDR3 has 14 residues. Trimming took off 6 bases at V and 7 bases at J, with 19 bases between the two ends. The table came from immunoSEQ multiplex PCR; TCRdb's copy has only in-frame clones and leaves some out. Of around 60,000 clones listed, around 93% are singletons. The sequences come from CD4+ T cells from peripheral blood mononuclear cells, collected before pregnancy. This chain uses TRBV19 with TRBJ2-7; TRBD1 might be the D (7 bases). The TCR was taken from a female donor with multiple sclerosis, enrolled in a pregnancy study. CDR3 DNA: TGTGCCAGTAGCCAACTCGGACAGGCGGGGGAGCAGTACTTC. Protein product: CASSQLGQAGEQYF.